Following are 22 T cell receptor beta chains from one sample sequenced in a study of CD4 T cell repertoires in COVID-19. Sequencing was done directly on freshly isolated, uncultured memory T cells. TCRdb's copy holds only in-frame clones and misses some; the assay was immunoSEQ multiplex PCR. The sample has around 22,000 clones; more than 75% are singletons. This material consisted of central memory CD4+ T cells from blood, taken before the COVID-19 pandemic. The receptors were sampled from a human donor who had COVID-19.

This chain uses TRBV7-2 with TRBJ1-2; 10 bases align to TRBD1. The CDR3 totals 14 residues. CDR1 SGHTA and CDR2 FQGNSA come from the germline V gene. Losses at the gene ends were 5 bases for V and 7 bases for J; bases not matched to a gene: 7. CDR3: CASSTQTGGSGYTF. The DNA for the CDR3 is TGTGCCAGCAGCACCCAGACAGGGGGCAGTGGCTACACCTTC.

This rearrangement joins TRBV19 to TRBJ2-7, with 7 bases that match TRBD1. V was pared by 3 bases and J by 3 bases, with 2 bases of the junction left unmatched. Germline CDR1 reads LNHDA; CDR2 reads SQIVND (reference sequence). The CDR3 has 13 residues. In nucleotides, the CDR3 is TGTGCCAGTAGTATCCGACAGGGCTACGAGCAGTACTTC. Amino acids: CASSIRQGYEQYF.

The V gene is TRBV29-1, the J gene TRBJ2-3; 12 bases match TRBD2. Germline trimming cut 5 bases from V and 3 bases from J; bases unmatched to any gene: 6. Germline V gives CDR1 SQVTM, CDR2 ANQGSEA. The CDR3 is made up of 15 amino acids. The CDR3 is CSVPLAGGPTDTQYF. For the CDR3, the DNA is TGCAGCGTTCCCCTAGCGGGAGGGCCAACAGATACGCAGTATTTT.

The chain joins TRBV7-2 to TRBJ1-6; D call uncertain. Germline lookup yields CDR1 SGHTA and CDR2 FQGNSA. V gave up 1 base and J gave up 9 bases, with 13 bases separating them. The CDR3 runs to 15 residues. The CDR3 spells CASSLDSLAISPLHF. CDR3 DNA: TGTGCCAGCAGCTTAGACAGTCTAGCCATTTCACCCCTCCACTTT.

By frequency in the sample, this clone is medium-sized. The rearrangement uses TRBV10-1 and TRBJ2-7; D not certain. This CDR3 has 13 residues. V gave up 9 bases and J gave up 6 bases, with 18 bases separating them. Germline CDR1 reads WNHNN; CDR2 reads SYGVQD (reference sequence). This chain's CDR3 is CASQAPRFCEQYF. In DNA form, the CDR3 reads TGCGCCAGTCAGGCCCCCCGGTTTTGCGAGCAGTACTTC.

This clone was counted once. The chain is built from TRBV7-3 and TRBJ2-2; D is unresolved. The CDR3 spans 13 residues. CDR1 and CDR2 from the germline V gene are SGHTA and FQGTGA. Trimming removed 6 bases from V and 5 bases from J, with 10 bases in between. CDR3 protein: CASSSHSTGELFF. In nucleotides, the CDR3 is TGTGCCAGCAGTTCCCATTCAACCGGGGAGCTGTTTTTT.

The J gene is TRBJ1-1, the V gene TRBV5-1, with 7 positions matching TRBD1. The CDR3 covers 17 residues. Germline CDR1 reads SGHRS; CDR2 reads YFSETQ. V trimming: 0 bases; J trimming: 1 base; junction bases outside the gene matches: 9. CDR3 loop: CASSLGGLDRTNTEAFF. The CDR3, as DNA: TGCGCCAGCAGCTTGGGGGGCCTGGACAGGACGAACACTGAAGCTTTCTTT.

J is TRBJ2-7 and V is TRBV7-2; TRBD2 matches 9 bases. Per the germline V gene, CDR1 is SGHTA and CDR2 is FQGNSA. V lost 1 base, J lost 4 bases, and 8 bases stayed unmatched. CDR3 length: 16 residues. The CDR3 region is CASSLGGPGLAYEQYF. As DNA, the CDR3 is TGTGCCAGCAGCTTAGGAGGACCGGGACTAGCTTACGAGCAGTACTTC. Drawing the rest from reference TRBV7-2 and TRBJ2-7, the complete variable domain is GAGVSQSPSNKVTEKGKDVELRCDPISGHTALYWYRQSLGQGLEFLIYFQGNSAPDKSGLPSDRFSAERTGGSVSTLTIQRTQQEDSAVYLCASSLGGPGLAYEQYFGPGTRLTVT.

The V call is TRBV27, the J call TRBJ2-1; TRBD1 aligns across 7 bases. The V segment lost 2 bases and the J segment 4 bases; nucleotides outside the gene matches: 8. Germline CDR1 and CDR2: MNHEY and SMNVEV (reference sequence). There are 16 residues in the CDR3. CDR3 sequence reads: CASSLTGTETYNEQFF. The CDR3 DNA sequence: TGTGCCAGCAGTTTAACCGGGACAGAGACATACAATGAGCAGTTCTTC.

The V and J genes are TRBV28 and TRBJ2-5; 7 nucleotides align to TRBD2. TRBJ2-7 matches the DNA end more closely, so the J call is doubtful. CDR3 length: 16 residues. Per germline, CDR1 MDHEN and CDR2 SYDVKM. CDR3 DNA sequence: TGTGCCAGCAGTTCAGGCGGGAGTGGTATCGCCTACGAGCAGTACTTC. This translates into CASSSGGSGIAYEQYF.

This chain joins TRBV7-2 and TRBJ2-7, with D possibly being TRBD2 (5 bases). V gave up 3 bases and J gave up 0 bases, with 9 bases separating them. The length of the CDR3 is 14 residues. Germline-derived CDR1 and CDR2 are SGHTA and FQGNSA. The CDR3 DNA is TGTGCCAGCAGCTTTAACGGGGACTCCTACGAGCAGTACTTC. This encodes CASSFNGDSYEQYF.

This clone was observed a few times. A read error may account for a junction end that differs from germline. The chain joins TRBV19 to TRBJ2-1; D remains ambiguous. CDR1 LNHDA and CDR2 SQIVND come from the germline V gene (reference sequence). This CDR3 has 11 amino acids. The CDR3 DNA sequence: TGTGCCAGTAGTACCTACGATGAGCAGTTCTTC. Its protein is CASSTYDEQFF.

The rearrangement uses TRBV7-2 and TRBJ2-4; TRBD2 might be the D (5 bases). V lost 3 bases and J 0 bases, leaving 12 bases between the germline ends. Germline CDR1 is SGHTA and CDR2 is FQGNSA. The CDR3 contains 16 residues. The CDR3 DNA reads TGTGCCAGCAGCTTCCAGGCGAGGGTAGCCAAAAACATTCAGTACTTC. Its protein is CASSFQARVAKNIQYF.

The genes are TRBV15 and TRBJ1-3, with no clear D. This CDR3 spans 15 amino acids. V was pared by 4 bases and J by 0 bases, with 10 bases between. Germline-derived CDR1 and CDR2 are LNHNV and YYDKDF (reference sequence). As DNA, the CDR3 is TGTGCCACCAGCACCGGTCCAAACTCTGGAAACACCATATATTTT. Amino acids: CATSTGPNSGNTIYF.

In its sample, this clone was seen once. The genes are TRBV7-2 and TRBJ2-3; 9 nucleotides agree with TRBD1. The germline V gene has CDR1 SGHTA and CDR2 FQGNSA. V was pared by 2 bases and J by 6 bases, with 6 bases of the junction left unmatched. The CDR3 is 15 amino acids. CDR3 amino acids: CASSLIGTGLDTQYF. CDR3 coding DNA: TGTGCCAGCAGCTTAATTGGGACAGGGCTCGATACGCAGTATTTT.

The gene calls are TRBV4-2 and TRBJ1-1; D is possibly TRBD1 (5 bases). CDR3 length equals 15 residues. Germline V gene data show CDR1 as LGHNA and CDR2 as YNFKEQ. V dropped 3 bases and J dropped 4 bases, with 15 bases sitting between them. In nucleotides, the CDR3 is TGTGCCAGCAGCCAGCCGGGTGGGAGGGGCACTGAAGCTTTCTTT. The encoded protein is CASSQPGGRGTEAFF.

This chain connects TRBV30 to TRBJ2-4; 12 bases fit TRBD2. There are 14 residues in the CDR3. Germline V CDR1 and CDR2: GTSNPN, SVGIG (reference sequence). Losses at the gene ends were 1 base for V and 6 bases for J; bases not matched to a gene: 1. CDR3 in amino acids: CAWSATSGRNIQYF. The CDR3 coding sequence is TGTGCCTGGAGTGCGACTAGCGGGAGAAACATTCAGTACTTC.

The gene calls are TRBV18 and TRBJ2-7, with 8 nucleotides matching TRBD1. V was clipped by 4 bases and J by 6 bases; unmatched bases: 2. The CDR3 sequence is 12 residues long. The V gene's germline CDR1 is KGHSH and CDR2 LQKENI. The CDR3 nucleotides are TGTGCCAGCTCACTCGACAGGGGCGAGCAGTACTTC. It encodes CASSLDRGEQYF.

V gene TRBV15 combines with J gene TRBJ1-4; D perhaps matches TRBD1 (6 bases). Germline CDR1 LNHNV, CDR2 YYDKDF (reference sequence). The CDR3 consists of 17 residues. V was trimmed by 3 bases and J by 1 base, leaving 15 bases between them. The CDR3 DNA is TGTGCCACCAGCAGGGGCGGACAGAGGAAAACTAATGAAAAACTGTTTTTT. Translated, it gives CATSRGGQRKTNEKLFF.

The CDR3 is CASSLGGGGFKETQYF. The CDR3 DNA reads as TGTGCCAGCAGCTTGGGAGGCGGGGGCTTTAAAGAGACCCAGTACTTC. The chain recombines TRBV5-4 with TRBJ2-5; TRBD2 might be the D (7 bases). Germline assignment: CDR1 SGHNT and CDR2 YYREEE (reference sequence). V lost 0 bases to trimming and J lost 3 bases, with 15 bases between them. The CDR3 length is 16 residues.

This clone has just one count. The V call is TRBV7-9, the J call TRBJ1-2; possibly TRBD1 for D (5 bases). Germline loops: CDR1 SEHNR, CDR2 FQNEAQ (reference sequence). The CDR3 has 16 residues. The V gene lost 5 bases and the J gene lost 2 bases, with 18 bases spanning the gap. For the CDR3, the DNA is TGTGCCAGCAGCCCCCGCAGGGCGGTGGGGAACTATGGCTACACCTTC. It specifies CASSPRRAVGNYGYTF.

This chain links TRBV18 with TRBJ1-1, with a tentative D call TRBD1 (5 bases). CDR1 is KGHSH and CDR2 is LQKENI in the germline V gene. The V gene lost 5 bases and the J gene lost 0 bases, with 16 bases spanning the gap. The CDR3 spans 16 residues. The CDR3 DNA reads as TGTGCCAGCTCAACTCACCAGGGATACATGAACACTGAAGCTTTCTTT. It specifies CASSTHQGYMNTEAFF.